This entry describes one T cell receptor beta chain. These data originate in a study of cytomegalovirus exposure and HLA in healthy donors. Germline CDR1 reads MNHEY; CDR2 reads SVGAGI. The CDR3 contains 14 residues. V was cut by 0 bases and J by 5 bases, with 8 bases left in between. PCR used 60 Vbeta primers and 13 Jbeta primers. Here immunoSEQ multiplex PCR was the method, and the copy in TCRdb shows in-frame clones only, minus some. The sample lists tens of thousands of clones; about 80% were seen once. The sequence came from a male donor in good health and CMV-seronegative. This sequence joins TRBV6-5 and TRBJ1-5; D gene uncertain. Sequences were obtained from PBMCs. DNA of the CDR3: TGTGCCAGCAGTTACTCTGGCACCGATCAGCCCCAGCATTTT. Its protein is CASSYSGTDQPQHF.